This T cell receptor beta chain comes out of a study of type 1 and type 2 diabetes patients. Whole-study context: Magnetic bead positive selection isolated CD4+ or CD8+ T cells from PBMCs. The whole study generated approximately 18 million paired-end reads.

General study points: Type 2 diabetes repertoires were more diverse than type 1 diabetes repertoires.

Donors had no other autoimmune disease or infection in four weeks. This clonotype turned up a few times. Its antigen is not known. CDR1 is GTSNPN, CDR2 SVGIG, per germline (reference sequence). The CDR3 is 13 residues long. Trimming cost V 1 base and J 2 bases, with 8 bases left between them. PCR was run on genomic DNA. Multiplex PCR with 30 forward and 13 reverse primers amplified the TCR beta CDR3. From the multiplex PCR reads, TCRdb called clonotypes with MiXCR, one entry per CDR3 protein. The data contain approximately 260,000 distinct CDR3 sequences, around 47% of them seen just once; the ten biggest clones take up roughly an eighth.

The sequenced material came from peripheral blood mononuclear cells (PBMCs). The TCR originated in a man in his late teens or twenties with type 2 diabetes. V gene TRBV30 combines with J gene TRBJ1-1, with D hard to call. CDR3 nucleotide sequence: TGTGCCTGGAGTGGGACCGCAAACACTGAAGCTTTCTTT. Translating it yields CAWSGTANTEAFF.